This T cell receptor beta chain was found in a study of blood T cell repertoires in COVID-19. The wider study: Acute and convalescent COVID-19 samples came from the United States, Italy and Spain. PBMCs, B-cell-depleted T cells, or T cells were the source of the cDNA or gDNA that made up the material.

The CDR3 spans 13 residues. Germline V CDR1 and CDR2: SGHVS, FQNEAQ. V was pared by 6 bases and J by 5 bases, with 6 bases of the junction left unmatched. Seattle enrolled patients during active infection and tracked them longitudinally. As handled by the study authors: Researchers report that nucleated cell counts were estimated from reference gene primer amplification. Clones were sequenced by immunoSEQ multiplex PCR, and TCRdb holds only the in-frame ones, with some missing. For V, J and clone size, that table is used; D and trimming come from the DNA. The repertoire holds hundreds of thousands of clones, with around nine tenths as singletons.

Sequenced input: peripheral blood. The chain links TRBV7-8 to TRBJ1-2, with 7 bases matching TRBD1. The sequence was collected from a woman aged 55-69 years with COVID-19, enrolled during active disease. CDR3 protein: CASSTDRDYGYTF. In DNA form, the CDR3 reads TGTGCCAGCAGTACCGACAGGGATTATGGCTACACCTTC.